These 12 T cell receptor beta chains share one sample of origin, sequenced in a study of naive and memory T cell subsets. The beta constant-region primer was an equimolar mix of two oligonucleotides covering TRBC1 and TRBC2. TCRdb called the UMI-ligation and nested PCR reads again in MiXCR, with one record for every CDR3 protein. The sample holds approximately 89,000 distinct CDR3 sequences; 7% are singletons and the top ten take 1.5% to 2%. The specimen was central memory CD4+ T cells from blood. These receptors all come from a human donor in good health.

The V call is TRBV27, the J call TRBJ1-5, with 7 bases identical to TRBD1. Per germline, CDR1 MNHEY and CDR2 SMNVEV (reference sequence). The length of the CDR3 is 13 residues. V was clipped by 5 bases and J by 5 bases; unmatched bases: 3. CDR3 nucleotides: TGTGCCAGCAGTGACAGGGAGTATCAGCCCCAGCATTTT. It codes for CASSDREYQPQHF.

This clonotype was observed many times. The chain is built from TRBV6-6 and TRBJ1-1; the D gene is possibly TRBD1 (6 bases). The V gene lost 0 bases and the J gene lost 5 bases, with 13 bases spanning the gap. CDR3 length: 15 residues. In germline, CDR1 is MNHNY, CDR2 SVGAGI (reference sequence). For the CDR3, the DNA is TGTGCCAGCAGTTACTCGTCGTTGGGGGCTACTGAAGCTTTCTTT. It specifies CASSYSSLGATEAFF.

This clonotype has at least ten counts. The V call is TRBV28, the J call TRBJ1-1, with 12 bases fitting TRBD1. The V gene's germline CDR1 is MDHEN and CDR2 SYDVKM. The CDR3 totals 14 residues. The ends lost 8 bases at V and 7 bases at J; junction bases unmatched: 8. For the CDR3, the DNA is TGTGCCAGCGTTTCCGGGACAGGGGGCCGTGAAGCTTTCTTT. Protein product: CASVSGTGGREAFF.

This clonotype showed up just once. This chain uses TRBV7-8 with TRBJ2-7; no firm D call. Trimming removed 1 base at V and 0 bases at J, with 7 bases between. From germline, CDR1 is SGHVS and CDR2 FQNEAQ. The CDR3 totals 14 residues. Here the CDR3 DNA reads TGTGCCAGCAGCTTAGAGCCTGCCTCCTACGAGCAGTACTTC. This sequence encodes CASSLEPASYEQYF.

This clonotype was detected many times. The gene calls are TRBV2 and TRBJ2-7; the match to TRBD1 covers 8 bases. Germline loops: CDR1 SNHLY, CDR2 FYNNEI. The CDR3 loop spans 11 amino acids. V shed 6 bases, J shed 10 bases, and the junction held 5 bases outside the gene matches. As DNA, the CDR3 is TGTGCCAGCAGGACAGGGGTTGAACAGTACTTC. It yields the protein CASRTGVEQYF.

This chain joins TRBV7-9 and TRBJ1-4; D is unclear. The CDR3 runs to 16 residues. Per the germline V gene, CDR1 is SEHNR and CDR2 is FQNEAQ (reference sequence). V was clipped by 5 bases and J by 5 bases, with 18 bases between them. CDR3 sequence: CASSRLSQDGNEKLFF. The CDR3 coding sequence is TGTGCCAGCAGCCGGTTGTCGCAGGACGGCAATGAAAAACTGTTTTTT.

This clonotype was observed a handful of times. This CDR3 reads CSARVDDTQYF. As DNA, the CDR3 is TGCAGTGCTAGAGTGGATGATACGCAGTATTTT. The chain carries TRBV20-1 and TRBJ2-3; D unclear. Germline V gives CDR1 DFQATT, CDR2 SNEGSKA (reference sequence). CDR3 length equals 11 residues. V was shortened by 1 base and J by 6 bases, with 5 bases between the two germline ends.

This clonotype was observed at least ten times. This chain connects TRBV29-1 to TRBJ1-4; no firm D call. There are 15 residues in the CDR3. CDR1 is SQVTM and CDR2 is ANQGSEA in the germline V gene. Between the trimmed V and J ends, which lost 1 base and 2 bases, there was a span of 11 bases. CDR3 coding DNA: TGCAGCGTTGAAGTTATACGAGGGACTAATGAAAAACTGTTTTTT. It translates to CSVEVIRGTNEKLFF.

This clonotype showed up many times. Germline and junction disagree at one end, which may indicate a read error. The rearrangement joins TRBV20-1 to TRBJ1-3, with unresolved D. CDR3 length: 14 amino acids. Per the germline V gene, CDR1 is DFQATT and CDR2 is SNEGSKA (reference sequence). The CDR3, as DNA: TGCAGTGCTGGAGACATTTCCTCTGGAAACACCATATATTTT. This codes for CSAGDISSGNTIYF.

The chain links TRBV5-6 to TRBJ1-4, with TRBD1 matching over 7 bases. Losses at the gene ends were 4 bases for V and 5 bases for J; bases not matched to a gene: 5. The germline gives CDR1 SGHDT, CDR2 YYEEEE. The CDR3 is 14 amino acids. The CDR3, as DNA: TGTGCCAGCAGCATGGGACAGCCCAATGAAAAACTGTTTTTT. Its translation: CASSMGQPNEKLFF.

This clonotype was seen repeatedly, ten times or more. The J gene is TRBJ2-1, the V gene TRBV19; TRBD2 agrees at 12 bases. V shed 10 bases, J shed 8 bases, and the junction held 6 bases outside the gene matches. The CDR3 spans 13 residues. Germline CDR1 and CDR2: LNHDA and SQIVND (reference sequence). The CDR3 DNA is TGTGCCACCACAAGGACTAGCGGGGATGAGCAGTTCTTC. It specifies CATTRTSGDEQFF.

This clonotype was observed at least ten times. V and J are TRBV27 and TRBJ2-1, with D possibly being TRBD1 (8 bases). This CDR3 is 14 amino acids long. Trimming took off 6 bases at V and 6 bases at J, with 15 bases between the two ends. Germline CDR1 MNHEY, CDR2 SMNVEV (reference sequence). CDR3 residues: CASRAGQVFNEQFF. For the CDR3, the DNA is TGTGCCAGCAGAGCGGGACAGGTCTTCAATGAGCAGTTCTTC.